What follows are 12 T cell receptor beta chains derived from one specimen sequenced in a study of CD8+CD57+ T cells in acquired aplastic anemia. Profiling that covered TCR beta VDJ and CDR3 relied on genomic DNA as its template. TCRdb itself ran the reads through MiXCR, one entry per CDR3 protein. The sample has just over 400,000 distinct CDR3 sequences; about two thirds are singletons. Sequencing used sorted CD4+, CD8+, or CD8+CD57+ T cells (not recorded which) from PBMCs. These receptors came from a human donor in good health, serving as a control.

The DNA of the CDR3 is TGTGCCATCAGTGGAACAGGCGGTGTGATCGAGACCCAGTACTTC. It translates to CAISGTGGVIETQYF. V usage is TRBV10-3 and J usage is TRBJ2-5; D might be TRBD1 (5 bases). Germline V lookup: CDR1 ENHRY, CDR2 SYGVKD. The CDR3 has 15 residues. Trimming stripped 4 bases from V and 5 bases from J, with 17 bases between.

With respect to this clonotype: The junction does not match germline at one end; this may be a read error. The chain links TRBV7-4 to TRBJ2-7; D remains ambiguous. This CDR3 is 12 amino acids long. The germline V gene encodes CDR1 SGHVT and CDR2 SQSDAQ. The CDR3 is CASAPSPYEQNF. The CDR3 bases are TGTGCCAGCGCCCCAAGCCCCTACGAGCAGAATTTC.

This chain uses TRBV19 with TRBJ1-6; 8 bases agree with TRBD1. CDR1 LNHDA and CDR2 SQIVND come from the germline V gene (reference sequence). The CDR3 has 14 amino acids. With 9 bases clipped from V and 10 bases from J, the junction kept 11 bases outside the gene matches. CDR3 coding DNA: TGTGCCAGCAGCACAGGGGGATTAGGATCACCCCTCCACTTT. Translating gives CASSTGGLGSPLHF.

The CDR3 coding sequence is TGCAGTGCTAGAGGGCTCAGGGCTAGTTTATATGGCTACACCTTC. This codes for CSARGLRASLYGYTF. V gene TRBV20-1 combines with J gene TRBJ1-2; TRBD1 is a possible D gene (5 bases). In germline, CDR1 is DFQATT, CDR2 SNEGSKA (reference sequence). V lost 1 base to trimming and J lost 5 bases, with 17 bases between them. CDR3 length equals 15 residues.

In its sample, this clonotype was seen once. The chain employs TRBV5-1 and TRBJ1-6; D is possibly TRBD1 (5 bases). Trimming took 4 bases from V and 7 from J, leaving 15 bases between them. CDR1 SGHRS and CDR2 YFSETQ come from the germline V gene. There are 15 residues in the CDR3. The CDR3 region has the DNA TGCGCCAGCAGCCGGGACTCTGGGGCGAATTCACCCCTCCACTTT. It codes for CASSRDSGANSPLHF.

The sample holds many counts of this clonotype. CDR3 in amino acids: CASSIGHYNEKLFF. In DNA form, the CDR3 reads TGTGCCAGTAGTATTGGCCATTACAATGAAAAACTGTTTTTT. This sequence joins TRBV19 and TRBJ1-4; D unresolved. V lost 3 bases and J 5 bases, leaving 10 bases between the germline ends. Germline V lookup: CDR1 LNHDA, CDR2 SQIVND (reference sequence). The CDR3 covers 14 residues.

The chain has TRBV10-3 and TRBJ2-3; TRBD2 matches at 10 bases. The CDR3 loop spans 15 amino acids. V was pared by 11 bases and J by 6 bases, with 14 bases of the junction left unmatched. CDR1 ENHRY and CDR2 SYGVKD come from the germline V gene. The CDR3 coding sequence is TGTGCCGGCAGTGTAGCTAGCGGGGGACGGGATACGCAGTATTTT. It codes for CAGSVASGGRDTQYF.

This chain uses TRBV9 with TRBJ1-3; D may be TRBD1 (6 bases). With 3 bases removed from V and 14 bases from J, the gap between germline ends came to 24 bases. Germline V gene sequence: CDR1 SGDLS, CDR2 YYNGEE. The CDR3 runs to 15 residues. CDR3 nucleotide sequence: TGTGCCAGCAGCGCCACCGGGGGGCGGGCCAATGGCTTATATTTT. This codes for CASSATGGRANGLYF.

The CDR3 sequence: CSVGKREDSPLHF. In DNA form, the CDR3 reads TGCAGCGTGGGGAAAAGAGAGGACTCACCCCTCCACTTT. V is TRBV29-1 and J is TRBJ1-6, with no clear D. CDR3 length: 13 amino acids. Germline CDR1 is SQVTM and CDR2 is ANQGSEA. Trimming removed 6 bases from V and 10 bases from J, with 16 bases in between.

Turning to this clonotype: A junction end diverges from the germline sequence, so it may reflect a read error. CDR3 in DNA: TGTAGTGCTAGAGTACAGGACGACTCACCCTACGAGCAGTACTTC. It encodes CSARVQDDSPYEQYF. The V gene is TRBV20-1, the J gene TRBJ2-7; D may be TRBD1 (5 bases). Germline CDR1 and CDR2: DFQATT and SNEGSKA (reference sequence). This CDR3 is built from 15 residues.

A remark on this clonotype: One junction end disagrees with the germline gene, perhaps due to a read error. The chain recombines TRBV2 with TRBJ2-1; possibly TRBD1 for D (6 bases). Germline V lookup: CDR1 SNHLY, CDR2 FYNNEI. The CDR3 extends over 12 amino acids. The chain's CDR3 is CASAQGYHTNSF. Written as DNA, the CDR3 is TGTGCCAGCGCTCAGGGGTACCATACGAACTCCTTC.

This clonotype has a single count. This may arise from a read error, as a much more abundant clone is one base away. The chain links TRBV12-3 or TRBV12-4 to TRBJ2-3, with TRBD1 matching over 7 bases. V dropped 8 bases and J dropped 4; count of bases not matched to a gene: 9. This CDR3 is built from 14 residues. The CDR3 protein is CASRGQSSSDTQYF. CDR3 bases: TGTGCCAGCCGGGGACAGTCTAGCTCAGATACGCAGTATTTT.